Below, 30 T cell receptor beta chains from the same sample are listed, as sequenced in a study of blood T cell repertoires in COVID-19. Method: immunoSEQ multiplex PCR; TCRdb's copy keeps in-frame clones and lacks some. The profile shows under 200,000 clones, more than 85% of them singletons. Sequencing was performed on peripheral blood. The receptors derive from a man over 45 with acute or convalescent COVID-19.

This clone has a handful of counts. This chain connects TRBV19 to TRBJ1-4, with 7 bases lining up with TRBD1. The J segment lost 8 bases and the V segment lost 5 bases, leaving 8 bases of the junction unmatched. From germline, CDR1 is LNHDA and CDR2 SQIVND (reference sequence). The CDR3 loop spans 14 amino acids. In DNA, the CDR3 is TGTGCCAGTAGTGTCACAGGGGACGGGGAAAAACTGTTTTTT. Translation: CASSVTGDGEKLFF.

About this clone: The same CDR3 also results from other DNA sequences found in this sample. This rearrangement joins TRBV7-2 to TRBJ2-1; D could derive from TRBD1 or TRBD2 (6 bases each). V lost 5 bases, J lost 0 bases, and 11 bases lay in between. There are 15 residues in the CDR3. Germline values: CDR1 SGHTA, CDR2 FQGNSA. This CDR3 is CASSLGGPSYNEQFF. CDR3 bases: TGTGCCAGCAGCCTAGGGGGGCCCTCCTACAATGAGCAGTTCTTC.

The chain uses TRBV5-1 and TRBJ2-6; 7 bases are a match to TRBD1. CDR1 SGHRS and CDR2 YFSETQ come from the germline V gene. J gave up 0 bases and V 3 bases, and 3 bases lay outside the gene matches. This CDR3 is built from 16 residues. The CDR3 nucleotides are TGCGCCAGCAGCTCGGGACAGCTCTCTGGGGCCAACGTCCTGACTTTC. Its protein product is CASSSGQLSGANVLTF. Looking up the rest from reference TRBV5-1 and TRBJ2-6 gives the full variable domain: KAGVTQTPRYLIKTRGQQVTLSCSPISGHRSVSWYQQTPGQGLQFLFEYFSETQRNKGNFPGRFSGRQFSNSRSEMNVSTLELGDSALYLCASSSGQLSGANVLTFGAGSRLTVL.

This chain links TRBV18 with TRBJ2-1, with 7 bases aligning to TRBD2. The J segment lost 4 bases and the V segment lost 6 bases, leaving 6 bases of the junction unmatched. Germline V gene sequence: CDR1 KGHSH, CDR2 LQKENI. The CDR3 extends over 14 amino acids. The DNA for the CDR3 is TGTGCCAGCTCCTTGACTAGCCAGTACAATGAGCAGTTCTTC. Translated, it gives CASSLTSQYNEQFF.

The chain links TRBV2 to TRBJ2-2; the match to TRBD1 covers 9 bases. The trim removed 6 bases at V and 7 bases at J, leaving 3 bases unmatched. The germline V gene encodes CDR1 SNHLY and CDR2 FYNNEI. This CDR3 comprises 13 residues. The CDR3 DNA sequence: TGTGCCAGCAGGTCGGGACAGGGCGGGGAGCTGTTTTTT. This translates into CASRSGQGGELFF.

This sequence joins TRBV27 and TRBJ2-3, with 11 bases identical to TRBD2. The length of the CDR3 is 15 residues. Germline V gene sequence: CDR1 MNHEY, CDR2 SMNVEV (reference sequence). The V gene end was trimmed by 10 bases and the J gene end by 5 bases; junction bases not matched to a gene: 11. The CDR3 nucleotides are TGTGCCACTCAGAGGGGGACTAGCGGAGTAGATACGCAGTATTTT. Protein sequence: CATQRGTSGVDTQYF.

The V call is TRBV7-6, the J call TRBJ1-4; 8 bases agree with TRBD1. The CDR3 length is 14 residues. V gave up 5 bases and J gave up 8 bases; unmatched junction bases: 7. Germline V gene data show CDR1 as SGHVS and CDR2 as FNYEAQ. CDR3 protein: CASSLGQGREKLFF. The CDR3 DNA is TGTGCCAGCAGCCTAGGACAGGGTCGGGAAAAACTGTTTTTT.

The V and J genes are TRBV7-3 and TRBJ1-1; no definite D call. With 2 bases removed from V and 5 bases from J, the gap between germline ends came to 9 bases. The V gene's germline CDR1 is SGHTA and CDR2 FQGTGA. The CDR3 sequence is 13 residues long. Here the CDR3 reads CASSLEQTTEAFF. Here the CDR3 DNA reads TGTGCCAGCAGCTTAGAACAGACGACTGAAGCTTTCTTT.

The rearrangement links TRBV27 to TRBJ2-3, with D uncertain. Germline assignment: CDR1 MNHEY and CDR2 SMNVEV (reference sequence). V lost 3 bases and J lost 0, with 10 bases in between. The length of the CDR3 is 15 residues. The CDR3 sequence: CASSFWSLSTDTQYF. The CDR3 DNA reads TGTGCCAGCAGTTTTTGGAGTCTCAGCACAGATACGCAGTATTTT.

The chain is built from TRBV6-5 and TRBJ1-1; D is ambiguous. This CDR3 is 13 amino acids long. Germline values: CDR1 MNHEY, CDR2 SVGAGI. V was shortened by 6 bases and J by 1 base, with 9 bases between the two germline ends. In DNA, the CDR3 is TGTGCCAGCAGGTGGGCGGGGAACACTGAAGCTTTCTTT. It encodes CASRWAGNTEAFF.

The chain uses TRBV30 and TRBJ2-7; 8 nucleotides line up with TRBD2. The V gene's germline CDR1 is GTSNPN and CDR2 SVGIG (reference sequence). The V segment lost 2 bases and the J segment 1 base; nucleotides outside the gene matches: 4. This CDR3 comprises 14 residues. DNA for the CDR3: TGTGCCTGGAGTAGGCCGGGGGGGTCCTACGAGCAGTACTTC. Translated, it gives CAWSRPGGSYEQYF. Looking up the rest from reference TRBV30 and TRBJ2-7 gives the full variable domain: SQTIHQWPATLVQPVGSPLSLECTVEGTSNPNLYWYRQAAGRGLQLLFYSVGIGQISSEVPQNLSASRPQDRQFILSSKKLLLSDSGFYLCAWSRPGGSYEQYFGPGTRLTVT.

The V call is TRBV4-2, the J call TRBJ2-7; D unresolved. The CDR3 has 12 residues. The ends were cut back, 5 bases at V and 3 bases at J, with 8 bases in the middle. Per germline, CDR1 LGHNA and CDR2 YNFKEQ. The CDR3 DNA reads as TGTGCCAGCAGCGGAGACCACTACGAGCAGTACTTC. Its translation is CASSGDHYEQYF.

The chain is built from TRBV3-1 (or the pseudogene TRBV3-2) and TRBJ2-3; 11 nucleotides line up with TRBD2. V lost 5 bases to trimming and J lost 2 bases; unmatched junction nucleotides: 9. Germline CDR1 LGHDT, CDR2 YNNKEL (reference sequence). The CDR3 covers 17 residues. CDR3 amino acids: CASSSMGLAVSTDTQYF. The CDR3 DNA is TGTGCCAGCAGCTCAATGGGACTAGCGGTTTCCACAGATACGCAGTATTTT.

This chain joins TRBV6-5 and TRBJ2-4, with TRBD2 identical over 8 bases. V was pared by 7 bases and J by 5 bases, with 7 bases of the junction left unmatched. Per the germline V gene, CDR1 is MNHEY and CDR2 is SVGAGI. The CDR3 totals 14 residues. CDR3 protein: CASTAGGSENIQYF. The CDR3 DNA sequence: TGTGCCAGCACCGCGGGGGGCTCTGAAAACATTCAGTACTTC.

This chain uses TRBV24-1 with TRBJ2-7, with 13 bases identical to TRBD2. The germline gives CDR1 KGHDR, CDR2 SFDVKD. The CDR3 has 17 amino acids. V trimming: 5 bases; J trimming: 3 bases; junction bases outside the gene matches: 9. The CDR3 protein is CATSGASGTSGDYEQYF. The CDR3, as DNA: TGTGCCACCAGTGGGGCTTCCGGGACTAGCGGGGACTACGAGCAGTACTTC.

The chain joins TRBV5-1 to TRBJ1-1, with 7 bases matching TRBD1. The length of the CDR3 is 18 residues. Trimming cost V 0 bases and J 6 bases; bases outside gene matches: 17. Per the germline V gene, CDR1 is SGHRS and CDR2 is YFSETQ. The CDR3 spells CASSLAFPIQGIVAEAFF. CDR3 sequence (DNA): TGCGCCAGCAGCTTGGCCTTTCCTATACAGGGGATTGTAGCTGAAGCTTTCTTT. The whole variable domain, filled in from reference TRBV5-1 and TRBJ1-1, reads KAGVTQTPRYLIKTRGQQVTLSCSPISGHRSVSWYQQTPGQGLQFLFEYFSETQRNKGNFPGRFSGRQFSNSRSEMNVSTLELGDSALYLCASSLAFPIQGIVAEAFFGQGTRLTVV.

The chain carries TRBV28 and TRBJ2-2; perhaps TRBD2 as D (6 bases). This CDR3 spans 18 amino acids. Trimming removed 3 bases from V and 3 bases from J, with 20 bases in between. The germline V gene encodes CDR1 MDHEN and CDR2 SYDVKM. The CDR3 DNA follows: TGTGCCAGCAGTTTGCGTTTTCGGGGGAGTGTGCACACCGGGGAGCTGTTTTTT. It yields the protein CASSLRFRGSVHTGELFF.

CDR3 nucleotides: TGTGCCAGCAGCCAAGATCTAGCGGGAGGGGCTGGGGCCAACGTCCTGACTTTC. Its protein is CASSQDLAGGAGANVLTF. V usage is TRBV3-1 (or the pseudogene TRBV3-2) and J usage is TRBJ2-6; 12 nucleotides match TRBD2. The junction had 2 bases not matched to a gene; V was cut back by 0 bases and J by 2 bases. Germline V gene sequence: CDR1 LGHDT, CDR2 YNNKEL (reference sequence). The length of the CDR3 is 18 residues.

The chain uses TRBV27 and TRBJ2-1; D is ambiguous. Germline lookup yields CDR1 MNHEY and CDR2 SMNVEV (reference sequence). The CDR3 runs to 16 residues. V dropped 3 bases and J dropped 4 bases, with 16 bases sitting between them. In DNA form, the CDR3 reads TGTGCCAGCAGTTTGGGCTGGGTTGTCCCTTACAATGAGCAGTTCTTC. It translates to CASSLGWVVPYNEQFF.

This clone was found once. The chain links TRBV9 to TRBJ2-1, with D unclear. The CDR3 is made up of 14 amino acids. Between the trimmed V and J ends, which lost 0 bases and 4 bases, there was a span of 8 bases. Germline assignment: CDR1 SGDLS and CDR2 YYNGEE. CDR3 in amino acids: CASSVGSLYNEQFF. CDR3 DNA: TGTGCCAGCAGCGTAGGTTCGTTATACAATGAGCAGTTCTTC. The full variable domain, with the rest looked up from reference TRBV9 and TRBJ2-1, is DSGVTQTPKHLITATGQRVTLRCSPRSGDLSVYWYQQSLDQGLQFLIQYYNGEERAKGNILERFSAQQFPDLHSELNLSSLELGDSALYFCASSVGSLYNEQFFGPGTRLTVL.

The V gene is TRBV4-1, the J gene TRBJ1-2; the D is unclear. V dropped 1 base and J dropped 4 bases, with 13 bases sitting between them. The CDR3 extends over 15 amino acids. Germline CDR1 is MGHRA and CDR2 is YSYEKL. The CDR3 loop is CASSQGRTAAYGYTF. The CDR3 bases are TGCGCCAGCAGCCAAGGACGCACAGCAGCCTATGGCTACACCTTC.

The chain uses TRBV12-3 or TRBV12-4 and TRBJ2-7; D is unresolved. V lost 3 bases and J lost 1, with 7 bases in between. The CDR3 loop spans 13 amino acids. The CDR3 sequence is CASSFGQSYEQYF. CDR3 DNA: TGTGCCAGCAGTTTTGGTCAGTCCTACGAGCAGTACTTC.

The chain employs TRBV28 and TRBJ1-2; TRBD1 matches 7 bases. CDR3 length equals 16 residues. The V and J ends lost 5 bases and 3 bases, in that order; junction bases with no gene match: 12. CDR1 and CDR2 (germline): MDHEN, SYDVKM. This chain's CDR3 is CASSPSGRGLYYGYTF. The CDR3 DNA reads TGTGCCAGCAGTCCCTCCGGAAGGGGGCTGTACTATGGCTACACCTTC.

The rearrangement joins TRBV10-3 to TRBJ1-5; 8 nucleotides line up with TRBD1. J lost 4 bases, V lost 6 bases, and 5 bases had no gene match. This CDR3 has 14 residues. Germline CDR1 and CDR2: ENHRY and SYGVKD. This CDR3 is CAISRGQENQPQHF. The CDR3 DNA follows: TGTGCCATCAGCCGGGGACAGGAAAATCAGCCCCAGCATTTT.

This chain uses TRBV7-3 with TRBJ2-1, with 8 bases that match TRBD1. Germline V gene data show CDR1 as SGHTA and CDR2 as FQGTGA. V lost 1 base and J lost 5; bases outside the gene matches: 4. CDR3 length: 15 amino acids. Here the CDR3 reads CASSLNGQGHNEQFF. The CDR3 DNA is TGTGCCAGCAGCTTAAACGGACAGGGACACAATGAGCAGTTCTTC.

The CDR3, as DNA: TGTGCCAGCAGTATGGACAGGATCAATCAGCCCCAGCATTTT. The encoded protein is CASSMDRINQPQHF. This sequence joins TRBV28 and TRBJ1-5; 7 bases agree with TRBD1. The germline CDR1 and CDR2 sequences are MDHEN and SYDVKM. Losses at the gene ends were 5 bases for V and 3 bases for J; bases not matched to a gene: 4. The CDR3 totals 14 residues.

This clone was observed once. The chain has TRBV27 and TRBJ2-2; no firm D call. Per the germline V gene, CDR1 is MNHEY and CDR2 is SMNVEV (reference sequence). The CDR3 is made up of 17 amino acids. Trimming cost V 5 bases and J 2 bases, with 18 bases left between them. CDR3 amino acids: CASSPMIGILNTGELFF. Here the CDR3 DNA reads TGTGCCAGCAGTCCAATGATCGGTATCCTCAACACCGGGGAGCTGTTTTTT.

CDR3 protein: CASSLLAGGHENSPLHF. CDR3 bases: TGTGCCAGCAGTTTGTTGGCAGGGGGCCATGAGAATTCACCCCTCCACTTT. This chain links TRBV28 with TRBJ1-6, with 8 bases that match TRBD1. Losses at the gene ends were 3 bases for V and 7 bases for J; bases not matched to a gene: 11. This CDR3 is built from 17 residues. Germline lookup yields CDR1 MDHEN and CDR2 SYDVKM.

The chain couples TRBV30 to TRBJ2-2; D not resolved. V lost 5 bases to trimming and J lost 7 bases, with 11 bases between them. Germline V gene sequence: CDR1 GTSNPN, CDR2 SVGIG (reference sequence). The CDR3 runs 12 residues. Here the CDR3 DNA reads TGTGCCTGGGGTCGCCAGGTCGGGGAGCTGTTTTTT. Translation gives CAWGRQVGELFF.

This clone was found once. The rearrangement links TRBV27 to TRBJ2-7; possible D gene TRBD2, 6 bases. The CDR3 consists of 15 residues. Germline assignment: CDR1 MNHEY and CDR2 SMNVEV (reference sequence). The V end was cut by 0 bases, the J end by 2 bases, with 11 bases between. The CDR3 protein is CASSLSQGGTYEQYF. In DNA form, the CDR3 reads TGTGCCAGCAGTTTATCTCAGGGAGGAACCTACGAGCAGTACTTC.